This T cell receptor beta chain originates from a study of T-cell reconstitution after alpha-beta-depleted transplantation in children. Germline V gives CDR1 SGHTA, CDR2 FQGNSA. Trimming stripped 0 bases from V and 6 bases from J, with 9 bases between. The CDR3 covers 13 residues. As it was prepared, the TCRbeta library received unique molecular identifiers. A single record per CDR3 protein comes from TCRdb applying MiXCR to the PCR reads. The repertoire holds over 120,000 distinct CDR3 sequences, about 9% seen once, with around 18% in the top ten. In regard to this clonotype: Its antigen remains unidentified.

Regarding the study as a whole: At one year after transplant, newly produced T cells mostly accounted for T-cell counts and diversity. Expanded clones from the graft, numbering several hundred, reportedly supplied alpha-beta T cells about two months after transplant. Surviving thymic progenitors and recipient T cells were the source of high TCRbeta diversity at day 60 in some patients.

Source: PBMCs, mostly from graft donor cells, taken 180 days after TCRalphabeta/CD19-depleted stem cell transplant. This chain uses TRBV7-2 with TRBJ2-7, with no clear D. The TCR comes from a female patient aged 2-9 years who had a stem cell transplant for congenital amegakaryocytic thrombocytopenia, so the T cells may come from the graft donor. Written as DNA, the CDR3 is TGTGCCAGCAGCTTAGCATTAGCTGTCGAGCAGTACTTC. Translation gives CASSLALAVEQYF.